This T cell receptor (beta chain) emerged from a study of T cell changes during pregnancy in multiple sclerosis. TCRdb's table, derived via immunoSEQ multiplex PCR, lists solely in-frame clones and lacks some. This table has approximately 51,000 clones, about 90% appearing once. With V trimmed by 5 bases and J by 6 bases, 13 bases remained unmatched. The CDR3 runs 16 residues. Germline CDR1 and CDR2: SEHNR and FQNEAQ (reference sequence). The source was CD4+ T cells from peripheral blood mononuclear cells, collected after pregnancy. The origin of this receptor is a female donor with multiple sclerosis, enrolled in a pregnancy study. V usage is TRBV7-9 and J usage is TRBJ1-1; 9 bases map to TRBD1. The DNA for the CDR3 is TGTGCCAGCAGCCCGGGACAGGGCGTGGGGAGCGCTGAAGCTTTCTTT. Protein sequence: CASSPGQGVGSAEAFF.